This T cell receptor (beta chain) came from a study of OX40 agonist ivuxolimab in advanced cancers. Study-level information: Ivuxolimab, which patients received intravenously every 2 weeks, was dosed at 0.01 to 10 mg/kg. From about 20 to 80 years was the age range, with a mean of roughly 64 years, and roughly 83% were male.

The junction had 9 bases not matched to a gene; V was cut back by 6 bases and J by 2 bases. The CDR3 contains 16 residues. The germline CDR1 and CDR2 sequences are PRHDT and FYEKMQ (reference sequence). The table came from immunoSEQ multiplex PCR; TCRdb's copy has only in-frame clones and leaves some out. The sample contains about 80,000 clones, 84% of which appear only once. No patient had autoimmune disease or received systemic immunosuppression. At cycle 4 day 1, cycle 7 day 1, and baseline, blood was sampled. This sequence joins TRBV13 and TRBJ1-5, with TRBD1 identical over 8 bases. This TCR was sampled from an adult with an advanced solid tumor such as melanoma, head and neck, liver or kidney cancer. The material sequenced was CD4+ or CD8+ T cells sorted from blood, taken in a trial of the OX40 agonist ivuxolimab. The chain's CDR3 is CASRRTGGRGNQPQHF. Here the CDR3 DNA reads TGTGCCAGCAGAAGAACAGGGGGTCGAGGCAATCAGCCCCAGCATTTT.